This TCR beta chain was captured by sequencing in a study of cytomegalovirus exposure and HLA in healthy donors. Study-level points and caveats: In a later analysis, compared with equally common non-associated chains, HLA-associated beta chains were more expanded. Exclusion as indistinguishable affected some V segments, including TRBV6-2 and TRBV6-3. Cytomegalovirus-associated TCR beta chains were listed, numbering roughly 150.

Vbeta (60) and Jbeta (13) primers were used in the PCR. Generated by immunoSEQ multiplex PCR, the TCRdb table keeps only in-frame clones and is missing some. The data contain some 81,000 clones, roughly 73% of them singletons. The germline V gene has CDR1 MGHDK and CDR2 SYGVNS. This CDR3 comprises 15 residues. V lost 4 bases and J lost 10; bases outside the gene matches: 7. Regarding this clone: The antigen is unknown.

The chain combines TRBV25-1 with TRBJ2-1, with 13 bases fitting TRBD2. Source material: PBMCs. The clonotype originates from a woman aged 40-49 years in good health and CMV-seropositive. CDR3 nucleotides: TGTGCCAGCAGTGCTAAGGGACTAGCGGGACGCGAGCAGTTCTTC. Translated: CASSAKGLAGREQFF.